This T cell receptor beta chain was recovered during a study of response to subunit inactivated influenza vaccine. TCRdb re-analysed the RT-PCR reads in MiXCR, keeping a single row per CDR3 protein. The data contain about 500,000 distinct CDR3 sequences, 16% of them seen just once; the ten biggest clones take up roughly 3%. Trimming pared 0 bases from V and 4 bases from J, leaving 13 bases between. The CDR3 is 16 residues long. Germline-derived CDR1 and CDR2 are LGHDT and YNNKEL (reference sequence). Ten or more counts support this clonotype. This chain joins TRBV3-1 and TRBJ2-1; D is perhaps TRBD2 (7 bases). This specimen was CD4+ T cells sorted from PBMCs, taken around 25 months after vaccination. The TCR comes from a man aged 45 to 75 who received an inactivated influenza vaccine. DNA for the CDR3: TGTGCCAGCAGCCAAGATCGGGGGGCGGGGTACAATGAGCAGTTCTTC. Its translation is CASSQDRGAGYNEQFF.